This entry is about one TCR beta chain. This record comes from a study of blood T cell repertoires in COVID-19. Study-level background: The United States, Italy and Spain provided the acute and convalescent COVID-19 samples.

In the authors' workflow: By means of reference gene primer amplification, nucleated cell counts were estimated. The repertoire was sequenced with immunoSEQ multiplex PCR; TCRdb's copy has only in-frame clones and lacks some. V, J and clone size were drawn from that table, and D and trimming were deduced from the DNA. The table records tens of thousands of clones, approximately 84% of them present only once. The sample consisted of peripheral blood. This sequence originates from a man between 65 and 80 years old with acute or convalescent COVID-19.

The CDR3 DNA follows: TGTGCCAGCAGCTTAGATTCTCGGAGGGATACGCAGTATTTT. Its protein is CASSLDSRRDTQYF. V usage is TRBV11-3 and J usage is TRBJ2-3; TRBD2 is a possible D gene (5 bases). V was pared by 0 bases and J by 6 bases, with 10 bases between. Germline lookup yields CDR1 SGHNT and CDR2 YENEEA. The CDR3 is made up of 14 amino acids.